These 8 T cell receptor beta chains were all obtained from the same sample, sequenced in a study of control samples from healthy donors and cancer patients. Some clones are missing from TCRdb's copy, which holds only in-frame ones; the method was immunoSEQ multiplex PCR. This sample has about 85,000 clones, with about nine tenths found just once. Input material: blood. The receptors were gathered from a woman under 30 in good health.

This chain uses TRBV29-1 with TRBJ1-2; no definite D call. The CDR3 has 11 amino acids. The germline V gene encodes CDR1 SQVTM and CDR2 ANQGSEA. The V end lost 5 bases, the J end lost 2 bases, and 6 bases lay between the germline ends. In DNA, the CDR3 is TGCAGCGTTCCACGGAACTATGGCTACACCTTC. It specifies CSVPRNYGYTF.

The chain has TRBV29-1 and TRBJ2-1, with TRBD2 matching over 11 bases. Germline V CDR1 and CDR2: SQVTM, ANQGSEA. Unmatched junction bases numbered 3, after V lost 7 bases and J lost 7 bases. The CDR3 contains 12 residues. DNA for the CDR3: TGCAGCGGAGGGACTAGCGGAAATGAGCAGTTCTTC. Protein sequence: CSGGTSGNEQFF.

DNA of the CDR3: TGCGCCAGCAGCTTGGGGACAGGGCGAGACACTGAAGCTTTCTTT. Translated, it gives CASSLGTGRDTEAFF. V usage is TRBV5-1 and J usage is TRBJ1-1; TRBD1 aligns across 8 bases. The CDR3 consists of 15 residues. V dropped 0 bases and J dropped 3; count of bases not matched to a gene: 4. Germline values: CDR1 SGHRS, CDR2 YFSETQ.

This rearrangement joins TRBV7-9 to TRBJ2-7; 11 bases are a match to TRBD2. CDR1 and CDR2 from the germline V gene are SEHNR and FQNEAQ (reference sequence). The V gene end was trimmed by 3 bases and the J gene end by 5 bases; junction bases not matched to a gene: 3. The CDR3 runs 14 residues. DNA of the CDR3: TGTGCCAGCAGCTTGCTAGCGGGGGGCCACGAGCAGTACTTC. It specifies CASSLLAGGHEQYF. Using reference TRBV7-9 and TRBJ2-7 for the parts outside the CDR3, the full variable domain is DTGVSQNPRHKITKRGQNVTFRCDPISEHNRLYWYRQTLGQGPEFLTYFQNEAQLEKSRLLSDRFSAERPKGSFSTLEIQRTEQGDSAMYLCASSLLAGGHEQYFGPGTRLTVT.

The CDR3 loop reads CASSLTGTGGSSEQYF. The CDR3 DNA reads TGTGCCAGCAGCTTAACGGGGACAGGGGGCTCGTCCGAGCAGTACTTC. The chain uses TRBV7-3 and TRBJ2-7; 12 nucleotides align to TRBD1. V shed 0 bases and J 6 bases; nucleotides not matched to a gene: 6. This CDR3 has 16 amino acids. Germline V lookup: CDR1 SGHTA, CDR2 FQGTGA. Full variable domain (remainder filled in from reference TRBV7-3 and TRBJ2-7): GAGVSQTPSNKVTEKGKYVELRCDPISGHTALYWYRQSLGQGPEFLIYFQGTGAADDSGLPNDRFFAVRPEGSVSTLKIQRTERGDSAVYLCASSLTGTGGSSEQYFGPGTRLTVT.

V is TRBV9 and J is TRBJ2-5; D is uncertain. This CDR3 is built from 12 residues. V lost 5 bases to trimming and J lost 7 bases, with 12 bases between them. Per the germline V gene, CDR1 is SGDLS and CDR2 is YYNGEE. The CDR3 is CASRDGVGTQYF. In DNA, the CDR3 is TGTGCCAGCAGGGACGGAGTAGGGACCCAGTACTTC.

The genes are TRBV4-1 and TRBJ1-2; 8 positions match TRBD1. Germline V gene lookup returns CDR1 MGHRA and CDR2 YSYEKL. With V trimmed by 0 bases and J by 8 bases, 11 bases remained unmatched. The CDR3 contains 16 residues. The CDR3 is CASSQDRPNRGGGYTF. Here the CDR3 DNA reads TGCGCCAGCAGCCAAGATCGCCCAAACAGGGGGGGCGGCTACACCTTC.

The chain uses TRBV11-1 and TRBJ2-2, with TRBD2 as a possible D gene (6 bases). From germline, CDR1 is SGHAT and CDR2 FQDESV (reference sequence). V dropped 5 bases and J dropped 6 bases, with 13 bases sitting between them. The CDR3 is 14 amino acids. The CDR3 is CASSPRGLAGELFF. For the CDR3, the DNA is TGTGCCAGCAGCCCACGGGGACTTGCCGGGGAGCTGTTTTTT.